Below are 5 T cell receptor beta chains sequenced from a single sample in a study of blood T cell repertoires in COVID-19. Sequencing was performed with immunoSEQ multiplex PCR; in TCRdb, only in-frame clones are kept and a portion is missing. The sample comprises roughly 250,000 clones, about nine tenths of which are singletons, and less than 15% rests with the top ten. The specimen was peripheral blood. The source of these receptors is a woman in her 30s with COVID-19, enrolled during active disease.

This clone was observed once. The chain carries TRBV5-4 and TRBJ1-2; D is undetermined. CDR1 is SGHNT and CDR2 is YYREEE in the germline V gene (reference sequence). This CDR3 has 13 residues. V shed 2 bases and J shed 3 bases, with 8 bases lying between them. The CDR3 here is CASSLKADYGYTF. Written as DNA, the CDR3 is TGTGCCAGCAGCTTAAAAGCTGACTATGGCTACACCTTC.

The CDR3 spells CASSLGRKQYF. In DNA form, the CDR3 reads TGTGCCAGCAGCTTGGGGAGGAAGCAGTACTTC. This chain uses TRBV5-6 with TRBJ2-7, with D perhaps matching TRBD2 (5 bases). The germline gives CDR1 SGHDT, CDR2 YYEEEE. Between the trimmed V and J ends, which lost 0 bases and 8 bases, there was a span of 6 bases. This CDR3 spans 11 amino acids.

The CDR3 region is CASSLLGGVMNTEAFF. DNA for the CDR3: TGTGCCAGCAGCTTATTGGGGGGAGTCATGAACACTGAAGCTTTCTTT. The chain combines TRBV11-2 with TRBJ1-1; tentative D call: TRBD1 (5 bases). Germline V gene lookup returns CDR1 SGHAT and CDR2 FQNNGV. The CDR3 covers 16 residues. Trimming removed 2 bases from V and 0 bases from J, with 13 bases in between.

The chain couples TRBV7-9 to TRBJ2-3, with 7 bases identical to TRBD1. The length of the CDR3 is 16 residues. Germline CDR1 and CDR2: SEHNR and FQNEAQ (reference sequence). With V trimmed by 5 bases and J by 0 bases, 8 bases remained unmatched. The CDR3 region has the DNA TGTGCCAGCAGCCCGAGCCAGGGGGATAGCACAGATACGCAGTATTTT. Protein: CASSPSQGDSTDTQYF.

J is TRBJ2-7 and V is TRBV7-8, with D possibly TRBD1 on 6 matching bases. V lost 2 bases and J 3 bases, leaving 11 bases between the germline ends. This CDR3 contains 14 residues. Germline CDR1 SGHVS, CDR2 FQNEAQ. The CDR3 bases are TGTGCCAGCAGCTTACAGGGGTCGGACTACGAGCAGTACTTC. Translated, it gives CASSLQGSDYEQYF.